The clone carrying this T cell receptor (beta chain) was observed a few times. Its matching antigen is unknown. These data come from a study of T cells in Graves' hyperthyroidism and ophthalmopathy. Uncontrolled infection, other autoimmune disease, pregnancy or lactation led to exclusion. RNA transcripts yielded amplified TCR beta CDR3 regions. HTBI primers drove first-round RT-PCR of the TCR CDR3. TCRdb ran MiXCR on the multiplex PCR reads and lists one entry per CDR3 protein. The sample includes a few hundred thousand distinct CDR3 sequences, 22% seen only once; the top ten take around 62%. Overall study findings and caveats: The blood repertoire included most of the expanded thyroid clonotypes above 0.001. Model predictions of ophthalmopathy came a median approximately seven months before onset. Researchers report that a 13 V-J model separated ophthalmopathy from stable hyperthyroidism.

This sequence originates from a man between 25 and 39 years old with Graves' ophthalmopathy. The material sequenced was blood.

For the CDR3, the DNA is TGTGCCACCAGTGAGAACAGGGACTATGGCTACACCTTC. This gives the protein CATSENRDYGYTF. The rearrangement joins TRBV24-1 to TRBJ1-2, with a possible D match to TRBD1 (6 bases). V was cut by 4 bases and J by 3 bases, with 8 bases left in between. This CDR3 has 13 residues. Germline-derived CDR1 and CDR2 are KGHDR and SFDVKD.